These 20 T cell receptor beta chains were sequenced from one sample in a study of shared clonotypes between healthy human individuals. Clones were sequenced by immunoSEQ multiplex PCR, and TCRdb holds only the in-frame ones, with some missing. The repertoire holds more than 600,000 clones, about 92% seen once, with 24% in the top ten. It was CD45RO-negative cells, positively selected for CCR7, that made up naive CD8 cells, with terminally differentiated effector memory CD45RA+ cells excluded. The sequencing sample was made of naive CD8+ T cells sorted from blood. Receptors originate from a man aged 25-45 years in good health.

The chain joins TRBV7-9 to TRBJ2-7; TRBD2 aligns across 13 bases. Germline lookup yields CDR1 SEHNR and CDR2 FQNEAQ (reference sequence). Trimming cost V 8 bases and J 7 bases; bases outside gene matches: 11. This CDR3 contains 15 residues. The CDR3 reads CASFSRTSGRNEQYF. CDR3 nucleotide sequence: TGTGCCAGCTTCTCCAGGACTAGCGGGAGAAATGAGCAGTACTTC.

Of note for this clone: The CDR3 does not end in the conserved phenylalanine or tryptophan, so this is likely a read error. The gene calls are TRBV27 and TRBJ2-3, with TRBD1 matching over 11 bases. CDR3 length equals 18 residues. CDR1 is MNHEY and CDR2 is SMNVEV in the germline V gene (reference sequence). The CDR3 spells CASSLYGTGGYRTDTQYL. Here the CDR3 DNA reads TGTGCCAGTAGTTTATACGGGACAGGGGGTTATCGAACAGATACGCAGTATTTA.

In its sample, this clone was seen once. V gene TRBV11-2 combines with J gene TRBJ2-2; TRBD2 matches 13 bases. This CDR3 region has 19 residues. The V gene end was trimmed by 0 bases and the J gene end by 1 base; junction bases not matched to a gene: 5. Germline lookup yields CDR1 SGHAT and CDR2 FQNNGV. The CDR3 spells CASSLDVGLAGVNTGELFF. CDR3 DNA: TGTGCCAGCAGCTTAGATGTAGGACTAGCGGGAGTGAACACCGGGGAGCTGTTTTTT.

The chain recombines TRBV25-1 with TRBJ1-1; 8 bases line up with TRBD1. With V trimmed by 6 bases and J by 0 bases, 9 bases remained unmatched. The CDR3 runs to 16 residues. Germline V gene sequence: CDR1 MGHDK, CDR2 SYGVNS. Here the CDR3 reads CASSLQGAGLNTEAFF. For the CDR3, the DNA is TGTGCCAGCAGCCTTCAGGGGGCAGGTCTGAACACTGAAGCTTTCTTT.

The chain joins TRBV30 to TRBJ2-2; no clear D gene. In germline, CDR1 is GTSNPN, CDR2 SVGIG (reference sequence). The V end was cut by 4 bases, the J end by 7 bases, with 13 bases between. The CDR3 extends over 13 amino acids. CDR3 residues: CAWNAGTGGELFF. For the CDR3, the DNA is TGTGCCTGGAATGCTGGAACCGGCGGGGAGCTGTTTTTT.

The V and J genes are TRBV11-2 and TRBJ2-1; 9 nucleotides align to TRBD2. Looked up from germline, CDR1 is SGHAT and CDR2 is FQNNGV. Trimming at V came to 1 base and at J to 9 bases, leaving 19 bases not matched to a gene. This CDR3 is built from 19 residues. In DNA, the CDR3 is TGTGCCAGCAGCTTAGGGTTCATCCTAGCGGGACCGATCGGTAGTGAGCAGTTCTTC. This codes for CASSLGFILAGPIGSEQFF.

The rearrangement uses TRBV28 and TRBJ1-4; 7 nucleotides align to TRBD1. V was pared by 5 bases and J by 7 bases, with 13 bases of the junction left unmatched. This CDR3 has 16 amino acids. Germline CDR1 MDHEN, CDR2 SYDVKM. CDR3 residues: CASSPGTEMRGEKLFF. Written as DNA, the CDR3 is TGTGCCAGCAGTCCCGGGACAGAAATGAGGGGTGAAAAACTGTTTTTT.

The chain uses TRBV28 and TRBJ2-7, with D possibly being TRBD2 (5 bases). This CDR3 comprises 14 residues. Germline CDR1 MDHEN, CDR2 SYDVKM. V lost 5 bases to trimming and J lost 2 bases, with 13 bases between them. As DNA, the CDR3 is TGTGCCAGCAGTCTCCCGGACTCACCCTACGAGCAGTACTTC. Residues: CASSLPDSPYEQYF. Full variable domain (outside the CDR3, taken from reference TRBV28 and TRBJ2-7): DVKVTQSSRYLVKRTGEKVFLECVQDMDHENMFWYRQDPGLGLRLIYFSYDVKMKEKGDIPEGYSVSREKKERFSLILESASTNQTSMYLCASSLPDSPYEQYFGPGTRLTVT.

The chain couples TRBV28 to TRBJ2-1, with 11 bases matching TRBD1. The CDR3 totals 16 residues. Trimming removed 3 bases from V and 7 bases from J; junction bases left unmatched: 8. The V gene's germline CDR1 is MDHEN and CDR2 SYDVKM. This chain's CDR3 is CASSFVPGQGGNEQFF. CDR3 coding DNA: TGTGCCAGCAGTTTCGTTCCGGGACAGGGGGGGAATGAGCAGTTCTTC.

The chain employs TRBV28 and TRBJ1-1; 7 bases map to TRBD1. There are 14 residues in the CDR3. J lost 5 bases, V lost 2 bases, and 5 bases had no gene match. Germline CDR1 and CDR2: MDHEN and SYDVKM. The CDR3 sequence is CASSLTTGKTEAFF. The CDR3 nucleotides are TGTGCCAGCAGTTTAACGACAGGGAAGACTGAAGCTTTCTTT.

V is TRBV9 and J is TRBJ1-2; possibly TRBD1 for D (6 bases). Germline CDR1 SGDLS, CDR2 YYNGEE. V shed 6 bases and J shed 5 bases, with 26 bases lying between them. This CDR3 is 17 amino acids long. This chain's CDR3 is CASNDHEGDGGTYGYTF. Here the CDR3 DNA reads TGTGCCAGCAACGACCATGAGGGGGACGGAGGGACTTATGGCTACACCTTC.

J is TRBJ2-1 and V is TRBV25-1; TRBD2 matches at 11 bases. This CDR3 is built from 16 residues. Germline assignment: CDR1 MGHDK and CDR2 SYGVNS. V lost 1 base and J lost 4; bases outside the gene matches: 3. The CDR3 reads CASSEFSGRGYNEQFF. The CDR3, as DNA: TGTGCCAGCAGTGAATTTAGCGGGAGGGGTTACAATGAGCAGTTCTTC.

The chain combines TRBV7-3 with TRBJ2-7; TRBD1 or TRBD2 may be the D gene (7 bases each). Germline CDR1 reads SGHTA; CDR2 reads FQGTGA. The ends were cut back, 5 bases at V and 2 bases at J, with 16 bases in the middle. The CDR3 loop spans 15 amino acids. CDR3 in amino acids: CASSPSSGTAYEQYF. CDR3 coding DNA: TGTGCCAGCAGCCCTTCAAGCGGGACAGCCTACGAGCAGTACTTC.

This clone occurred once. This sequence joins TRBV4-1 and TRBJ2-3, with 8 bases fitting TRBD1. J gave up 0 bases and V 0 bases, and 11 bases lay outside the gene matches. This CDR3 is 19 amino acids long. Germline V gene data show CDR1 as MGHRA and CDR2 as YSYEKL. CDR3 protein: CASSQEQLDRDRSTDTQYF. The CDR3 bases are TGCGCCAGCAGCCAAGAACAACTCGACCGGGACAGGAGCACAGATACGCAGTATTTT.

CDR3 nucleotide sequence: TGTGCCAGCAGCCTGGGACAGGGCACAGATACGCAGTATTTT. Protein sequence: CASSLGQGTDTQYF. The chain uses TRBV11-2 and TRBJ2-3; 8 bases fit TRBD1. The CDR3 spans 14 residues. Germline CDR1 is SGHAT and CDR2 is FQNNGV. After removal of 5 bases from V and 1 base from J, the junction contained 2 bases not matched to a gene.

The chain links TRBV7-8 to TRBJ2-7; no firm D call. This CDR3 has 13 amino acids. Germline lookup yields CDR1 SGHVS and CDR2 FQNEAQ. The V gene lost 1 base and the J gene lost 3 bases, with 7 bases spanning the gap. The CDR3 loop is CASSLERIYEQYF. Here the CDR3 DNA reads TGTGCCAGCAGCTTAGAAAGGATCTACGAGCAGTACTTC.

The J gene is TRBJ2-7, the V gene TRBV7-9; possibly TRBD2 for D (6 bases). The V end lost 3 bases, the J end lost 2 bases, and 14 bases lay between the germline ends. The germline V gene encodes CDR1 SEHNR and CDR2 FQNEAQ (reference sequence). The CDR3 has 15 residues. CDR3 region: CASSFSGGRAYEQYF. The CDR3 nucleotides read TGTGCCAGCAGCTTTAGTGGGGGGAGAGCCTACGAGCAGTACTTC.

As for this clone: A read error is possible here, since a much larger clone lies one base away. This chain uses TRBV13 with TRBJ2-7; TRBD2 agrees at 13 bases. CDR3 size: 16 residues. J was trimmed by 1 base and V by 0 bases; bases with no gene match: 0. The germline gives CDR1 PRHDT, CDR2 FYEKMQ (reference sequence). The CDR3 coding sequence is TGTGCCAGCAGCTTAGGACTAGCGGGGGGGTCCTACGAGCAGTACTTC. This translates into CASSLGLAGGSYEQYF.

This chain joins TRBV28 and TRBJ2-3; possible D gene TRBD2, 6 bases. The length of the CDR3 is 15 residues. The germline V gene encodes CDR1 MDHEN and CDR2 SYDVKM. V was trimmed by 7 bases and J by 4 bases, leaving 18 bases between them. The CDR3: CASIRSGRRADTQYF. CDR3 sequence (DNA): TGTGCCAGCATTCGTAGCGGACGGCGGGCAGATACGCAGTATTTT.

This chain joins TRBV7-9 and TRBJ2-7; TRBD1 or TRBD2 may be the D gene (6 bases each). CDR1 is SEHNR, CDR2 FQNEAQ, per germline (reference sequence). The CDR3 has 14 residues. Trimming removed 3 bases at V and 7 bases at J, with 16 bases between. The CDR3 is CASSFSGAAGEQYF. The DNA of the CDR3 is TGTGCCAGCAGCTTCTCGGGGGCTGCGGGGGAGCAGTACTTC.